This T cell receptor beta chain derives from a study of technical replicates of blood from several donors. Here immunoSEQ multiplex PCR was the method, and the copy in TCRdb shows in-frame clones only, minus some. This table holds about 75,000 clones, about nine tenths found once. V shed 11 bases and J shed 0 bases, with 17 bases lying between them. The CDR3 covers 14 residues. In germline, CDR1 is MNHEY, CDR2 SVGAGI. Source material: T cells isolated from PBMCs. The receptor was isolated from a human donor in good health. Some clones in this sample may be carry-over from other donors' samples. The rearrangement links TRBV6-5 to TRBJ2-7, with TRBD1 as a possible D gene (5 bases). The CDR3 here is CAPPHRTISYEQYF. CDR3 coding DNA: TGTGCCCCCCCCCACAGGACCATCTCCTACGAGCAGTACTTC.